This T cell receptor beta chain was obtained from a study of cytomegalovirus exposure and HLA in healthy donors. Turning to the study itself: From HLA-typed donors, an early data release held tens of millions of unique TCRs. Study results and limitations: In a later analysis, a genetic analysis reported fewer productive-TCR N-insertions in an Asian-associated ancestry cluster than the cohort average.

J lost 3 bases, V lost 3 bases, and 2 bases had no gene match. This CDR3 has 14 residues. The germline V gene encodes CDR1 WNHNN and CDR2 SYGVQD (reference sequence). Researchers ran the PCR with 60 Vbeta and 13 Jbeta primers. The assay was immunoSEQ multiplex PCR, and TCRdb's table has in-frame clones only and misses some. The data show more than 85,000 clones, about 80% seen once. As to this clone: The antigen is unknown.

This chain joins TRBV10-1 and TRBJ2-3, with 8 bases aligning to TRBD2. The clonotype comes from a middle-aged man in good health and CMV-seropositive. The sequenced sample was PBMCs. The CDR3 bases are TGCGCCAGCAGTGATCCGGGAGGGACAGATACGCAGTATTTT. This encodes CASSDPGGTDTQYF.